Below, 28 T cell receptor beta chains from the same sample are listed, as sequenced in a study of cytomegalovirus exposure and HLA in healthy donors (dated by TCRdb to about 2017). Library creation used the immunoSEQ multiplex PCR assay. For the multiplex PCR, a mixture combining 60 forward primers for TCR Vbeta segments and 13 reverse primers for TCR Jbeta segments was used. Here the immuneACCESS table is served through TCRdb, limited to in-frame sequences with V and J called. Missing clones are a known gap in these copies; in checked studies unresolved V genes cover under half, and the rest lacks a known reason. The sample profile shows around 150,000 clones; 80% of them were found once. The ten most abundant clones make up approximately 4.8% of the sample. The sequencing input was PBMCs. Every receptor here comes from a young man in good health and CMV-seronegative.

The sample holds a few counts of this clone. The CDR3 DNA reads as TGTGCCAGCAGCGTAGGGGCAGGGGCTTACACTGAAGCTTTCTTT. Its protein product is CASSVGAGAYTEAFF. The V and J genes are TRBV9 and TRBJ1-1; maybe TRBD1 (6 bases). The V and J ends lost 0 bases and 3 bases respectively, with 12 bases between them. CDR1 and CDR2 from the germline V gene are SGDLS and YYNGEE. The CDR3 is 15 amino acids.

V gene TRBV13 combines with J gene TRBJ2-1; perhaps TRBD2 as D (5 bases). The CDR3 has 15 amino acids. Germline V gene lookup returns CDR1 PRHDT and CDR2 FYEKMQ (reference sequence). The V gene lost 6 bases and the J gene lost 0 bases, with 12 bases spanning the gap. The CDR3 region is CASRRLGSSYNEQFF. The DNA of the CDR3 is TGTGCCAGCAGGCGCCTAGGGAGCTCCTACAATGAGCAGTTCTTC. Complete variable domain (other parts from reference TRBV13 and TRBJ2-1): AAGVIQSPRHLIKEKRETATLKCYPIPRHDTVYWYQQGPGQDPQFLISFYEKMQSDKGSIPDRFSAQQFSDYHSELNMSSLELGDSALYFCASRRLGSSYNEQFFGPGTRLTVL.

The rearrangement uses TRBV7-2 and TRBJ1-1; D perhaps matches TRBD1 (5 bases). From germline, CDR1 is SGHTA and CDR2 FQGNSA. This CDR3 is 14 amino acids long. V lost 5 bases and J lost 5, with 15 bases in between. CDR3 bases: TGTGCCAGCAGCCTAACGGGGGGTCGTACTGAAGCTTTCTTT. Its protein product is CASSLTGGRTEAFF.

This clone was counted between two and nine times. This chain uses TRBV30 with TRBJ1-2; D gene ambiguous. Germline V gene data show CDR1 as GTSNPN and CDR2 as SVGIG (reference sequence). Trimming left V 7 bases short and J 6 bases short, with 12 bases between. The CDR3 has 11 residues. DNA for the CDR3: TGTGCCTCCTCCCCCGGGAATGGCTACACCTTC. The encoded protein is CASSPGNGYTF.

CDR3 DNA sequence: TGTGCCAGCAGCCTGGGACAGGGCACCGGGGAGCTGTTTTTT. Its translation is CASSLGQGTGELFF. V usage is TRBV5-6 and J usage is TRBJ2-2, with TRBD1 matching over 9 bases. In germline, CDR1 is SGHDT, CDR2 YYEEEE. This CDR3 is built from 14 residues. J gave up 4 bases and V 4 bases, and 2 bases lay outside the gene matches. Full variable domain (outside the CDR3, taken from reference TRBV5-6 and TRBJ2-2): DAGVTQSPTHLIKTRGQQVTLRCSPKSGHDTVSWYQQALGQGPQFIFQYYEEEERQRGNFPDRFSGHQFPNYSSELNVNALLLGDSALYLCASSLGQGTGELFFGEGSRLTVL.

This clone was recorded only once. The chain recombines TRBV29-1 with TRBJ1-1; maybe TRBD1 (6 bases). The length of the CDR3 is 13 residues. The germline CDR1 and CDR2 sequences are SQVTM and ANQGSEA. The V end was cut by 6 bases, the J end by 10 bases, with 21 bases between. In DNA form, the CDR3 reads TGCAGCGTCGCCCCAAGGGCCGCACAGGGAGCTTTCTTT. Translated, it gives CSVAPRAAQGAFF.

V gene TRBV5-6 combines with J gene TRBJ2-7; the match to TRBD1 covers 9 bases. Trimming removed 4 bases from V and 0 bases from J; junction bases left unmatched: 5. Per the germline V gene, CDR1 is SGHDT and CDR2 is YYEEEE. CDR3 length: 15 residues. Written as DNA, the CDR3 is TGTGCCAGCAGCACCCGGGACAGGGACTCCTACGAGCAGTACTTC. Encoded protein: CASSTRDRDSYEQYF.

The chain is built from TRBV4-1 and TRBJ2-3; 7 bases agree with TRBD1. The V gene end was trimmed by 1 base and the J gene end by 4 bases; junction bases not matched to a gene: 8. The germline V gene has CDR1 MGHRA and CDR2 YSYEKL. This CDR3 spans 16 amino acids. CDR3 residues: CASSQVAPGGADTQYF. As DNA, the CDR3 is TGCGCCAGCAGCCAAGTGGCCCCAGGGGGAGCAGATACGCAGTATTTT.

The chain uses TRBV4-3 and TRBJ1-5, with TRBD1 matching over 9 bases. Unmatched junction bases numbered 2, after V lost 1 base and J lost 4 bases. This CDR3 is built from 15 residues. CDR1 LGHNA and CDR2 YSLEER come from the germline V gene. As DNA, the CDR3 is TGCGCCAGCAGCCAAGGACAGGGGGAGAATCAGCCCCAGCATTTT. As protein: CASSQGQGENQPQHF.

This chain links TRBV6-5 with TRBJ1-2, with 8 nucleotides matching TRBD1. CDR3 length equals 15 residues. From germline, CDR1 is MNHEY and CDR2 SVGAGI. The V segment lost 4 bases and the J segment 4 bases; nucleotides outside the gene matches: 8. CDR3 loop: CASSFRGRGGYGYTF. CDR3 nucleotide sequence: TGTGCCAGCAGTTTCAGGGGGCGCGGGGGCTATGGCTACACCTTC.

The chain combines TRBV28 with TRBJ1-5, with 7 bases lining up with TRBD1. The CDR3 length is 17 residues. Germline values: CDR1 MDHEN, CDR2 SYDVKM. V shed 6 bases and J 5 bases; nucleotides not matched to a gene: 16. Written as DNA, the CDR3 is TGTGCCAGCAGCCGATTCCCGGGACAGAGGGCGCATCAGCCCCAGCATTTT. Protein product: CASSRFPGQRAHQPQHF.

The chain uses TRBV28 and TRBJ1-2, with D possibly being TRBD1 (5 bases). V lost 6 bases, J lost 3 bases, and 17 bases lay in between. The CDR3 is made up of 15 amino acids. The V gene's germline CDR1 is MDHEN and CDR2 SYDVKM. This CDR3 is CASRINGGSDYGYTF. The CDR3 region has the DNA TGTGCCAGCAGGATAAACGGGGGTTCGGACTATGGCTACACCTTC.

The DNA for the CDR3 is TGTGCCTGGAGTGGGACTGTTAATCAGCCCCAGCATTTT. This sequence encodes CAWSGTVNQPQHF. The V call is TRBV30, the J call TRBJ1-5; no reliable D call. The CDR3 loop spans 13 amino acids. Germline-derived CDR1 and CDR2 are GTSNPN and SVGIG (reference sequence). V shed 1 base and J shed 4 bases, with 8 bases lying between them.

V usage is TRBV6-6 and J usage is TRBJ1-2; no definite D call. The CDR3 sequence is 13 residues long. The ends were cut back, 8 bases at V and 8 bases at J, with 18 bases in the middle. The germline V gene encodes CDR1 MNHNY and CDR2 SVGAGI (reference sequence). CDR3 amino acids: CASGWKTGKGYTF. The CDR3 DNA sequence: TGTGCCAGCGGTTGGAAGACGGGGAAGGGCTACACCTTC.

The genes are TRBV28 and TRBJ2-3, with 10 nucleotides matching TRBD2. CDR1 MDHEN and CDR2 SYDVKM come from the germline V gene. This CDR3 has 15 residues. V was pared by 5 bases and J by 4 bases, with 6 bases of the junction left unmatched. The CDR3 is CASSVLAGAADTQYF. The CDR3 nucleotides are TGTGCCAGCAGTGTGCTAGCGGGAGCGGCAGATACGCAGTATTTT.

This clone was recorded once. CDR3 in DNA: TGTGCCAGCAGCTTGGGGGGAGCTCAGCCCCAGCATTTT. Encoded protein: CASSLGGAQPQHF. The chain combines TRBV5-4 with TRBJ1-5; D gene ambiguous. Trimming cost V 0 bases and J 6 bases, with 7 bases left between them. Per the germline V gene, CDR1 is SGHNT and CDR2 is YYREEE (reference sequence). The CDR3 runs 13 residues.

This rearrangement joins TRBV11-3 to TRBJ2-5; 8 bases map to TRBD1. V lost 5 bases to trimming and J lost 1 base; unmatched junction nucleotides: 3. The CDR3 is 14 residues long. Germline CDR1 SGHNT, CDR2 YENEEA. The CDR3 is CASSQGQAQETQYF. CDR3 nucleotides: TGTGCCAGCAGCCAGGGACAGGCCCAAGAGACCCAGTACTTC.

This rearrangement joins TRBV6-5 to TRBJ1-5, with D hard to call. The germline CDR1 and CDR2 sequences are MNHEY and SVGAGI. The CDR3 contains 14 residues. V dropped 0 bases and J dropped 11 bases, with 14 bases sitting between them. DNA for the CDR3: TGTGCCAGCAGTTACTCGAGAGTTTCTCCAACCCAGCATTTT. Its protein is CASSYSRVSPTQHF.

This chain connects TRBV19 to TRBJ1-1; D possibly corresponds to TRBD1 (5 bases). The germline gives CDR1 LNHDA, CDR2 SQIVND (reference sequence). The ends were cut back, 0 bases at V and 9 bases at J, with 11 bases in the middle. CDR3 length: 13 residues. The CDR3 here is CASSIDREDKAFF. The CDR3 DNA sequence: TGTGCCAGTAGTATAGATCGGGAGGACAAAGCTTTCTTT.

The chain joins TRBV27 to TRBJ1-5; TRBD1 might be the D (5 bases). Between the trimmed V and J ends, which lost 3 bases and 7 bases, there was a span of 13 bases. Per germline, CDR1 MNHEY and CDR2 SMNVEV (reference sequence). The CDR3 sequence is 14 residues long. The DNA for the CDR3 is TGTGCCAGCAGTTTGAGCGGGGGAAACCAGCCCCAGCATTTT. Protein sequence: CASSLSGGNQPQHF.

The chain combines TRBV6-6 with TRBJ1-4; TRBD1 is a possible D gene (6 bases). The CDR3 runs 12 residues. CDR1 is MNHNY and CDR2 is SVGAGI in the germline V gene (reference sequence). Trimming left V 7 bases short and J 10 bases short, with 13 bases between. The CDR3 reads CASTPGGGKLFF. CDR3 in DNA: TGTGCCAGCACTCCGGGGGGCGGAAAACTGTTTTTT.

V and J are TRBV7-9 and TRBJ2-5, with D perhaps matching TRBD2 (5 bases). Germline CDR1 SEHNR, CDR2 FQNEAQ (reference sequence). This CDR3 comprises 17 residues. Trimming shortened V by 7 bases and J by 0 bases, and 21 bases separated the two germline ends. CDR3 in amino acids: CASTEEGGLVYQETQYF. The CDR3 DNA reads TGTGCCAGCACCGAAGAGGGCGGACTCGTGTACCAAGAGACCCAGTACTTC.

The chain couples TRBV7-8 to TRBJ2-2, with 7 nucleotides matching TRBD1. CDR3 length: 16 residues. The germline gives CDR1 SGHVS, CDR2 FQNEAQ. V gave up 5 bases and J gave up 0 bases; unmatched junction bases: 6. CDR3 protein: CASSMTGTPNTGELFF. In DNA, the CDR3 is TGTGCCAGCAGCATGACAGGGACCCCGAACACCGGGGAGCTGTTTTTT. The complete variable domain, with remaining parts taken from reference TRBV7-8 and TRBJ2-2, reads GAGVSQSPRYKVAKRGQDVALRCDPISGHVSLFWYQQALGQGPEFLTYFQNEAQLDKSGLPSDRFFAERPEGSVSTLKIQRTQQEDSAVYLCASSMTGTPNTGELFFGEGSRLTVL.

The rearrangement uses TRBV7-9 and TRBJ1-2, with 7 bases that match TRBD1. CDR3 size: 15 residues. Germline V gene sequence: CDR1 SEHNR, CDR2 FQNEAQ (reference sequence). V was pared by 5 bases and J by 1 base, with 7 bases of the junction left unmatched. The CDR3 here is CASSLGTAFNYGYTF. CDR3 DNA: TGTGCCAGCAGCCTCGGGACAGCCTTTAACTATGGCTACACCTTC.

The chain employs TRBV11-2 and TRBJ2-1; 7 positions match TRBD2. Germline trimming cut 4 bases from V and 4 bases from J; bases unmatched to any gene: 10. This CDR3 region has 16 residues. Per the germline V gene, CDR1 is SGHAT and CDR2 is FQNNGV. The chain's CDR3 is CASSSLAVLPYNEQFF. CDR3 bases: TGTGCCAGCAGCTCCCTAGCGGTACTACCTTACAATGAGCAGTTCTTC.

The V and J genes are TRBV5-5 and TRBJ1-1; D not certain. Per the germline V gene, CDR1 is SGHKS and CDR2 is YYEKEE (reference sequence). The CDR3 extends over 15 amino acids. V was clipped by 1 base and J by 1 base, with 11 bases between them. In nucleotides, the CDR3 is TGTGCCAGCAGCTTGTATCCTCGGGGGAACACTGAAGCTTTCTTT. As protein: CASSLYPRGNTEAFF.

The genes are TRBV5-5 and TRBJ1-3, with a possible D match to TRBD1 (5 bases). Germline-derived CDR1 and CDR2 are SGHKS and YYEKEE (reference sequence). V lost 3 bases and J lost 1, with 11 bases in between. This CDR3 has 15 amino acids. The CDR3 DNA sequence: TGTGCCAGCAGCTCCAGGGTTGGGTCTGGAAACACCATATATTTT. Its translation is CASSSRVGSGNTIYF.

J is TRBJ2-7 and V is TRBV7-9, with D perhaps TRBD1 (6 bases). Germline V lookup: CDR1 SEHNR, CDR2 FQNEAQ (reference sequence). The CDR3 has 15 amino acids. With 4 bases removed from V and 6 bases from J, the gap between germline ends came to 19 bases. The CDR3 DNA reads as TGTGCCAGCAGCTCCACAGGGTTCCTTCCTTTCGAGCAGTACTTC. It translates to CASSSTGFLPFEQYF.